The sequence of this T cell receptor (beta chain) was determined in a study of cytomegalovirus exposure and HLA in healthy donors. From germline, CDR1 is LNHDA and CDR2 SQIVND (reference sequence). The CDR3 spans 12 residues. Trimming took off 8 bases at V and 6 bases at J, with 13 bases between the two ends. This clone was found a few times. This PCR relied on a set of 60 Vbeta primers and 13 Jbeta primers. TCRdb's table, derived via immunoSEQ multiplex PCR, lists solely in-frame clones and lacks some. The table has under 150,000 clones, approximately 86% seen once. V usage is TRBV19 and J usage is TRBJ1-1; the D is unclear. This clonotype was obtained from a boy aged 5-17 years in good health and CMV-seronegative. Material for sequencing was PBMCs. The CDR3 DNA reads TGTGCCAGTGGCCCGGGGTCGGCTGAAGCTTTCTTT. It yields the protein CASGPGSAEAFF.